This T cell receptor (beta chain) was obtained from a study of blood T cell repertoires in COVID-19. Study-level background: From the United States, Italy and Spain came samples of acute and convalescent COVID-19. PBMCs, B-cell-depleted T cells, or T cells provided the cDNA or gDNA that made up the material.

In the original processing: Amplification of reference gene primers provided the estimated nucleated cell counts. TCRdb keeps only in-frame clones here, not all; method: immunoSEQ multiplex PCR. The V and J calls and clone size come from that table; D and trimming were worked out from the DNA. This sample carries fewer than 120,000 clones, roughly four fifths of them seen once, and the ten largest clones take approximately 15%. This CDR3 comprises 12 residues. The germline V and J ends were trimmed by 0 bases and 4 bases, with 4 bases remaining between them. Per germline, CDR1 SGHNT and CDR2 YYREEE (reference sequence).

Sequenced material: peripheral blood. The genes are TRBV5-4 and TRBJ1-2, with unresolved D. The sequence was collected from a woman aged 60-75 years with acute or convalescent COVID-19. CDR3 in amino acids: CASSLDIYGYTF. The CDR3 region has the DNA TGTGCCAGCAGCTTGGACATCTATGGCTACACCTTC.